This entry describes one TCR beta chain. Which antigen it targets is not known. No base qualities exist here, and no much larger clone lies one base off it. V loses 2 bases of germline sequence and J loses 2 bases, and the interval between the two ends is 12 bases. The germline V gene gives CDR1 as SNHLY and CDR2 as FYNNEI. The CDR3 has 15 amino acids, counting the end cysteine and phenylalanine. The only DNA kept is the CDR3, 45 bases in frame from the first base. This entry belongs to a study of OX40 agonist ivuxolimab in advanced cancers. Some background on the complete study: The costimulatory receptor OX40 (CD134) was targeted by ivuxolimab, a fully human IgG2 agonistic monoclonal antibody. Intravenous ivuxolimab was administered to patients every 2 weeks at six dose levels: 0.01, 0.1, 0.3, 1.5, 3 and 10 mg/kg. Among the 50 to 55 dose-escalation patients, about 19 had hepatocellular carcinoma, approximately 15 melanoma, 9 renal cell carcinoma and 9 head and neck cancer. A male proportion of 75% to 85% and a mean age of approximately 62 years, ranging from 23 to 79, were recorded for the dose-escalation cohort. Prior anti-PD-1, anti-PD-L1 or anti-CTLA-4 therapy was permitted, and 40% to 50% of dose-escalation patients had received checkpoint inhibitors. Three dose-escalation patients achieved partial responses, one with hepatocellular carcinoma and two with cutaneous melanoma. The purpose of peripheral TCRbeta sequencing was to test whether ivuxolimab changed TCR sequence diversity and led to clonal T-cell expansion. The paper reports the monotherapy dose-escalation portion (N ≈ 50 patients) of the phase I ivuxolimab trial.

To sequence the TCRbeta CDR3 region, genomic DNA was isolated from the sorted cells. The immunoSEQ Assay was used to sequence the TCRbeta CDR3 regions. The immuneACCESS repertoire file appears here via TCRdb, limited to in-frame rearrangements. These files lack a portion of the clones; in checked studies, under half of the deficit traces to unresolved V genes, and the cause of the others is not known. The sample includes some 8,000 clones, with 75% to 85% observed a single time. In total, the top ten clones hold about 16% of the sample. The trial excluded patients who had a history of autoimmune disease or were on systemic immunosuppression. In every dose cohort, peripheral blood was drawn for TCR sequencing at baseline, cycle 4 day 1, and cycle 7 day 1. The samples were drawn from a first-in-human, open-label, multicenter phase I dose-escalation trial of ivuxolimab. Adults with locally advanced or metastatic head and neck squamous cell, hepatocellular, melanoma or renal cell carcinoma were enrolled in the trial. Before TCR sequencing, CD4+ and CD8+ T cells were separately sorted from peripheral blood.

What the research found in general, with its limitations: At doses of 0.1 to 3.0 mg/kg, clonal expansion of both CD4+ and CD8+ T cells in blood was seen between baseline and week 6. In the 0.1-3.0 mg/kg groups, partial responders had among the lowest normalized peripheral clonal expansion, particularly in CD8+ T cells. On average, CD8+ T cells showed more expanded clones than CD4+ T cells after ivuxolimab. Low levels of normalized T-cell clonal expansion were also shown by some nonresponding patients. The antigen specificity of the peripheral T cells that underwent clonal expansion was not determined.

The chain is assembled from TRBV2 and TRBJ1-1, with no confidently assigned D gene. Sequencing was performed on CD4+ or CD8+ T cells sorted from blood, taken in a trial of the OX40 agonist ivuxolimab. This sequence was found in an adult with an advanced solid tumor such as melanoma, head and neck, liver or kidney cancer. The nucleotides are TGTGCCAGCAGTGAAACGGGGTTAGGAAACACTGAAGCTTTCTTT. This yields the protein CASSETGLGNTEAFF. Joined to the reference TRBV2 and TRBJ1-1 proteins, this CDR3 gives the full variable domain: EPEVTQTPSHQVTQMGQEVILRCVPISNHLYFYWYRQILGQKVEFLVSFYNNEISEKSEIFDDQFSVERPDGSNFTLKIRSTKLEDSAMYFCASSETGLGNTEAFFGQGTRLTVV.